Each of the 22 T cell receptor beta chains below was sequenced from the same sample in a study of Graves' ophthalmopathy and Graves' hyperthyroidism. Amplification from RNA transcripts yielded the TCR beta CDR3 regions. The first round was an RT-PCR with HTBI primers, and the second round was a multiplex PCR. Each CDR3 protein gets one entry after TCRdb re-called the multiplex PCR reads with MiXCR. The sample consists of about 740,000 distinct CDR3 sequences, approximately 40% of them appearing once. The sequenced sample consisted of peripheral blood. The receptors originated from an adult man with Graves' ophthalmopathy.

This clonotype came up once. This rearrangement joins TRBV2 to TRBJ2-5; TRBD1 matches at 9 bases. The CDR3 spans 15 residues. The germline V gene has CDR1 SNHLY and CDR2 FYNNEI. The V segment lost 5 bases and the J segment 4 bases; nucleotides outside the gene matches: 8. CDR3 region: CASSWGTGPAETQYF. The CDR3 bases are TGTGCCAGCAGTTGGGGGACAGGGCCGGCAGAGACCCAGTACTTC.

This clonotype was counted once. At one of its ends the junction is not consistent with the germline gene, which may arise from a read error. The CDR3 nucleotides read TGTGCCAGCAGCCAAGATCTCTTT. It translates to CASSQDLF. The chain recombines TRBV9 with TRBJ1-1; D gene unclear. Germline CDR1 and CDR2: SGDLS and YYNGEE. There are 8 residues in the CDR3.

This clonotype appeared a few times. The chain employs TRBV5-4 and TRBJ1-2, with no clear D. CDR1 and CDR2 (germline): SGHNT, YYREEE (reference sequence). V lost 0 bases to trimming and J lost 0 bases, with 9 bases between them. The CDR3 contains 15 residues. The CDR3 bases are TGTGCCAGCAGCTTGGATAGCGGCACTAACTATGGCTACACCTTC. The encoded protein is CASSLDSGTNYGYTF.

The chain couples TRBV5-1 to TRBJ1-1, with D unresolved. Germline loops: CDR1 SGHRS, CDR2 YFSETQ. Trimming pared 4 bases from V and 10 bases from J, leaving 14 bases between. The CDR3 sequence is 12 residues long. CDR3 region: CASSPRGQGAFF. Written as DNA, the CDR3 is TGCGCCAGCAGCCCCAGAGGGCAAGGAGCTTTCTTT.

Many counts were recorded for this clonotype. CDR3 sequence reads: CAISAATGDYGYTF. The CDR3, as DNA: TGTGCCATCAGTGCCGCGACAGGGGACTATGGCTACACCTTC. The genes are TRBV10-3 and TRBJ1-2; TRBD1 agrees at 8 bases. Trimming took 4 bases from V and 3 from J; bases not matched to a gene: 4. Germline V gene data show CDR1 as ENHRY and CDR2 as SYGVKD. The CDR3 is 14 amino acids.

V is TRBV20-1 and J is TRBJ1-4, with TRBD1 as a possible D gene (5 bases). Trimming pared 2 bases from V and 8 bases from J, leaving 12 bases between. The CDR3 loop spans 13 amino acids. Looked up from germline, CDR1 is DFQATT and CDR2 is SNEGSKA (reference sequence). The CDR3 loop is CSARQGAEEKLFF. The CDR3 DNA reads TGCAGTGCTAGACAAGGGGCCGAAGAAAAACTGTTTTTT.

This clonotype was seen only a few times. In DNA, the CDR3 is TGCAGTGCTAGGGTTAGGCTCTCCTACGAGCAGTACTTC. Amino acids: CSARVRLSYEQYF. This sequence joins TRBV20-1 and TRBJ2-7, with D uncertain. This CDR3 comprises 13 residues. CDR1 and CDR2 (germline): DFQATT, SNEGSKA (reference sequence). V was clipped by 3 bases and J by 0 bases, with 9 bases between them.

The CDR3 here is CAWKAGLTDTYGYTF. CDR3 in DNA: TGTGCCTGGAAAGCCGGGTTGACAGACACTTATGGCTACACCTTC. The chain employs TRBV30 and TRBJ1-2, with D perhaps TRBD1 (5 bases). Trimming took off 4 bases at V and 5 bases at J, with 20 bases between the two ends. The CDR3 has 15 amino acids. Per germline, CDR1 GTSNPN and CDR2 SVGIG (reference sequence).

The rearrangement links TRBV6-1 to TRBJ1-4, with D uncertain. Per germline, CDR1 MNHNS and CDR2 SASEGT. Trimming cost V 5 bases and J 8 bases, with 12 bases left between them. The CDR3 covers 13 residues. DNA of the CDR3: TGTGCCAGCAGTTATCGCGGGCGCGAAAAACTGTTTTTT. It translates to CASSYRGREKLFF.

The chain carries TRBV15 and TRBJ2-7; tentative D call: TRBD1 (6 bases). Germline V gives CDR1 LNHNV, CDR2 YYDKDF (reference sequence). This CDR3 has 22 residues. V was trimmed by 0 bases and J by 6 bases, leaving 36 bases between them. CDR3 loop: CATSRERVAGQIRSGSRVEQYF. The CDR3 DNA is TGTGCCACCAGCAGAGAGAGGGTTGCTGGACAGATTAGGAGCGGATCCAGGGTCGAGCAGTACTTC.

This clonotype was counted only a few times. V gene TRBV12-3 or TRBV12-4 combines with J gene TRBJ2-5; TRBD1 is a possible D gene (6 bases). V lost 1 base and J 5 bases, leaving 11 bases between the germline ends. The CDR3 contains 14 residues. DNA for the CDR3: TGTGCCAGCAGTTTAGGGGGGCAAGGGGAGACCCAGTACTTC. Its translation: CASSLGGQGETQYF.

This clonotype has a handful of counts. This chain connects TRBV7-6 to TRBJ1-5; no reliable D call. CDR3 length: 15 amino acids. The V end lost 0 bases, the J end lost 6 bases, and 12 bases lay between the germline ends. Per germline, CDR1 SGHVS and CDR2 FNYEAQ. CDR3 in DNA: TGTGCCAGCAGCTTAGCCGCCGGTTCGAGTCAGCCCCAGCATTTT. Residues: CASSLAAGSSQPQHF.

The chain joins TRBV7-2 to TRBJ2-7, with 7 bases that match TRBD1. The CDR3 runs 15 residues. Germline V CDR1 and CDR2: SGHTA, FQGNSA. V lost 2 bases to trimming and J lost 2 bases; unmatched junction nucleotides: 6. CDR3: CASSLTVRGTYEQYF. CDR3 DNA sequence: TGTGCCAGCAGCTTAACGGTCAGGGGGACCTACGAGCAGTACTTC.

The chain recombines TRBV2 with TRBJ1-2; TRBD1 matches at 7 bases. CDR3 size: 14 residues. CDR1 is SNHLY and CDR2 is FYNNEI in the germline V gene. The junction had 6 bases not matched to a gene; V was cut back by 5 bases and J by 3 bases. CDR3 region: CASSPYQGDYGYTF. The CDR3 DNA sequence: TGTGCCAGCAGTCCATACCAGGGGGACTATGGCTACACCTTC.

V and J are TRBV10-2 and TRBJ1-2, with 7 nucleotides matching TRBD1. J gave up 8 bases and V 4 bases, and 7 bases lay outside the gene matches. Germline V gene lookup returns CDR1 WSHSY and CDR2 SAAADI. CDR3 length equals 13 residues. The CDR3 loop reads CASSAGKQGGYTF. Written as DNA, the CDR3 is TGCGCCAGCAGTGCGGGGAAACAGGGGGGCTACACCTTC.

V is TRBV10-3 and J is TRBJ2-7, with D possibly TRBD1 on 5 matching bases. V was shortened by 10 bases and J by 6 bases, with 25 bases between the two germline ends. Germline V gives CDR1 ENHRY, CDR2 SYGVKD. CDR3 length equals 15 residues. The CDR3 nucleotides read TGTGCCAGCTCACCCAGGACGAGATCCCAGGGCGAGCAGTACTTC. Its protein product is CASSPRTRSQGEQYF.

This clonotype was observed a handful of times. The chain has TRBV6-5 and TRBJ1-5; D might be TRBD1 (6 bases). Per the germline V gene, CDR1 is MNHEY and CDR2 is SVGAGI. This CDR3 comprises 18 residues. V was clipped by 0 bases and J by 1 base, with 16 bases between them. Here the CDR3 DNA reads TGTGCCAGCAGTTACTCGACGCCGGGGGGCGCGAGCAATCAGCCCCAGCATTTT. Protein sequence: CASSYSTPGGASNQPQHF.

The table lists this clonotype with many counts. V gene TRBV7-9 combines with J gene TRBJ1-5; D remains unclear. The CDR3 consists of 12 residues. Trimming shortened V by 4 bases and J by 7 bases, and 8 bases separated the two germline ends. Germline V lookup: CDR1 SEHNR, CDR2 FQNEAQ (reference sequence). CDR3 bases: TGTGCCAGCAGCTCCGACAACCAGCCCCAGCATTTT. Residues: CASSSDNQPQHF.

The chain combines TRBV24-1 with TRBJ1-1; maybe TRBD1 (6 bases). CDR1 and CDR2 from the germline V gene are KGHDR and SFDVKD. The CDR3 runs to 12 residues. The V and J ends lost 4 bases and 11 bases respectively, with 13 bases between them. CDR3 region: CATSDPGTIAFF. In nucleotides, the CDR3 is TGTGCCACCAGTGACCCCGGGACAATTGCTTTCTTT.

CDR3 amino acids: CATSSLASLYEQYF. Here the CDR3 DNA reads TGTGCCACCAGCAGCTTGGCCAGCCTCTACGAGCAGTACTTC. The chain links TRBV15 to TRBJ2-7; D gene unclear. This CDR3 region has 14 residues. With 3 bases removed from V and 3 bases from J, the gap between germline ends came to 12 bases. The germline V gene has CDR1 LNHNV and CDR2 YYDKDF (reference sequence). Full variable domain (rest looked up from reference TRBV15 and TRBJ2-7): DAMVIQNPRYQVTQFGKPVTLSCSQTLNHNVMYWYQQKSSQAPKLLFHYYDKDFNNEADTPDNFQSRRPNTSFCFLDIRSPGLGDTAMYLCATSSLASLYEQYFGPGTRLTVT.

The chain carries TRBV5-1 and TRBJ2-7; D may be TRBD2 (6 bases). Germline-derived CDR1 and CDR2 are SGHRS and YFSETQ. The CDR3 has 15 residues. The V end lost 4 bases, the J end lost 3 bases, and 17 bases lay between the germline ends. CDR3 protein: CASSPAASVRYEQYF. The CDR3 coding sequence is TGCGCCAGCAGCCCGGCGGCTAGCGTGCGCTACGAGCAGTACTTC.

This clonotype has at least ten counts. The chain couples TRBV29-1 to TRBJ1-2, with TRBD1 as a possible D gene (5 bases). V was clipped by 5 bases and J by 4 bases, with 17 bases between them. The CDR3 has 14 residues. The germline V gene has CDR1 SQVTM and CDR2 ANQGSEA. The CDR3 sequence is CSVIVGDPPYGYTF. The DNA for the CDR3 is TGCAGCGTTATAGTCGGGGACCCACCCTATGGCTACACCTTC.